A selection of T cell receptor beta chains follows, all from one sample in a study of CD8+CD57+ T cells in acquired aplastic anemia. TCRdb independently ran MiXCR on the reads; one entry per CDR3 protein. The sample carries hundreds of thousands of distinct CDR3 sequences, under 80% recorded once. Sample: sorted CD4+, CD8+, or CD8+CD57+ T cells (not recorded which) from PBMCs. These receptor sequences come from a human donor in good health, serving as a control. CDR3s include the opening cysteine and the closing phenylalanine or tryptophan.

J gene,V gene,CDR3 protein
TRBJ2-3,TRBV2,CASRIDSNTQYF
TRBJ2-3,TRBV20-1,CSARETGPGTGPTDTQYF
TRBJ1-5,TRBV19,CASSPPGYQDQLF
TRBJ1-1,TRBV12-3/TRBV12-4,CASRYTGDTEAFF
TRBJ2-2,TRBV19,CASSIGRPENNGELFF
TRBJ2-7,TRBV11-3,CASSTGQEAEQYF
TRBJ2-3,TRBV5-4,CASSLQGAQYF
TRBJ2-5,TRBV19,CASSSRRDNQETQYF
TRBJ1-3,TRBV29-1,CSVEENTIYF
TRBJ1-4,TRBV20-1,CSATTGYPNKKLFF
TRBJ2-7,TRBV25-1,CASSQAGLAGGEQYF
TRBJ2-2,TRBV19,CASMTEEFTGELFF
TRBJ1-6,TRBV3-1,CASRFRAGNSPLHF
TRBJ2-7,TRBV6-5,CASTAGFEQYF
TRBJ1-5,TRBV9,CASSTIKGGPYDQPQHF
TRBJ1-2,TRBV29-1,CSVQFRGAGDYGYTF
TRBJ2-7,TRBV7-7,CASSNSGGEQETQF
TRBJ2-5,TRBV2,CASSAPSGQETQYF
TRBJ1-5,TRBV15,CATSRSKGNQPQHF
TRBJ1-1,TRBV5-4,CASSLTVMSTEAFF
TRBJ2-7,TRBV7-7,CASSLGQQGLGSREQYF
TRBJ1-5,TRBV2,CASRGTGGYQPQHF
TRBJ1-5,TRBV7-9,CASSEGGAKTQPQHF
TRBJ1-2,TRBV4-1,CASSQDKGTGYTF
TRBJ1-1,TRBV7-9,CASSLPRGNTEAFF
TRBJ1-2,TRBV12-3/TRBV12-4,CASNMGQGSGYTF
TRBJ1-1,TRBV7-2,CASSLVTGEGEAFF
TRBJ1-1,TRBV11-1,CASSLVGGGARNTEALF
TRBJ2-7,TRBV7-8,CASSANRDTYEQYF
TRBJ2-1,TRBV24-1,CATSEAGHVEQFF
TRBJ2-4,TRBV12-3/TRBV12-4,CASIRDGQGANIQYF
TRBJ1-2,TRBV19,CASSIRTNYGYTF
TRBJ1-6,TRBV7-8,CASQRENYNSPLHF
TRBJ2-7,TRBV20-1,CSASGGGVYEQYF
TRBJ2-2,TRBV20-1,CSASSGGATNTGELFF
TRBJ2-7,TRBV2,CASNGQGSYEQYF
TRBJ1-4,TRBV7-2,CASSFGDRTNEKLFF
TRBJ1-2,TRBV7-2,CASSPRAGFGQNF
TRBJ1-2,TRBV6-2/TRBV6-3,CASSNGRGGHYGYTF
TRBJ2-7,TRBV5-5,CASSPQTGYEQYF
TRBJ2-7,TRBV20-1,CSARGHTGEQYF
TRBJ2-1,TRBV20-1,CSARDWGLPSSYNEQFF